This T cell receptor (beta chain) appears in the sequencing data of a study of beta chain features in type 1 diabetes. For the study at large: Examination covered roughly 100,000,000 sorted cells spanning all samples. General study points: Amplification by PCR could prefer shorter templates, with the same effect in patients and controls. Highly expressing activated T cells could be over-counted with a cDNA template. In every one of the four CD4+ subsets, TCRB CDR3s were moderately but significantly shorter in Type 1 diabetes patients.

Comment on this clone: Its antigen is currently unknown.

TCRB transcripts that were expressed got sequenced, as all of the isolated RNA had been reverse transcribed. Here immunoSEQ multiplex PCR was the method, and the copy in TCRdb shows in-frame clones only, minus some. The sample consists of 600,000 to 700,000 clones, over 10% of them appearing once. Trimming stripped 4 bases from V and 2 bases from J, with 16 bases between. The CDR3 runs to 15 residues. Looked up from germline, CDR1 is SGHRS and CDR2 is YFSETQ. The chain is built from TRBV5-1 and TRBJ2-7, with D uncertain. Input material: naive CD4+ T cells from blood. This clonotype was sampled from a young man with type 1 diabetes. The CDR3 DNA is TGCGCCAGCAGCCCACGCGCGGCCTTTACCTACGAGCAGTACTTC. It specifies CASSPRAAFTYEQYF.